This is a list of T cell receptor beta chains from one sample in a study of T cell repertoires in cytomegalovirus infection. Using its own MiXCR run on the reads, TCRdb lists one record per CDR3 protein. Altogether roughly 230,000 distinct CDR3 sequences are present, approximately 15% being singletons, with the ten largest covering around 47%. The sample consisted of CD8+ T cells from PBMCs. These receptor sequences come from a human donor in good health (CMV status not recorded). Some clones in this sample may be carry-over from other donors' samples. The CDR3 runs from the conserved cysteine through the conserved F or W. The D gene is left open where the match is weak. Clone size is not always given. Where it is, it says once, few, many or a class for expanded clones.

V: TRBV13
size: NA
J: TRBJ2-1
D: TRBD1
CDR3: CASQTGTGAFSYNEQFF
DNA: TGTGCCAGCCAAACCGGGACAGGGGCGTTCTCCTACAATGAGCAGTTCTTC

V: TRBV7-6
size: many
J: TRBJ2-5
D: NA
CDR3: CASSPPRVRGEETQYF
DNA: TGTGCCAGCAGCCCCCCACGGGTCCGGGGTGAAGAGACCCAGTACTTC

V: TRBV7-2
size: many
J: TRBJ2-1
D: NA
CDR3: CASSSLGGLNNEQFF
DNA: TGTGCCAGCAGCTCCCTGGGGGGCCTAAACAATGAGCAGTTCTTC

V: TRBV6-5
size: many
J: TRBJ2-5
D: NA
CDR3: CASSYSVYGETQYF
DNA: TGTGCCAGCAGTTATTCGGTCTATGGGGAGACCCAGTACTTC

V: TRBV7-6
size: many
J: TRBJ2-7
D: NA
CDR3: CASSLEGKGSYEQYF
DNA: TGTGCCAGCAGCTTAGAGGGGAAGGGCTCCTACGAGCAGTACTTC

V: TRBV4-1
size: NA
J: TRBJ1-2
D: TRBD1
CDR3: CASSLATGAHNYDGYTF
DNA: TGCGCCAGCAGCCTAGCTACAGGGGCCCACAACTATGATGGCTACACCTTC

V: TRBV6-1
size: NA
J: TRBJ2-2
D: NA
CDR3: CASSPSVGNTGELFF
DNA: TGTGCCAGCAGTCCGAGCGTCGGGAACACCGGGGAGCTGTTTTTT

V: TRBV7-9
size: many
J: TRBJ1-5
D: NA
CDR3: CASSPGGVDNNQPQHF
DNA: TGTGCCAGCAGCCCCGGGGGAGTCGATAACAATCAGCCCCAGCATTTT

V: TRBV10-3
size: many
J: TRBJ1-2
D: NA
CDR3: CAISAGDRYGYTF
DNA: TGTGCCATCAGCGCGGGAGACAGATATGGCTACACCTTC

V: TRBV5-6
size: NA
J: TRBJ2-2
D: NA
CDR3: CASSLDVGPRGLFF
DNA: TGTGCCAGCAGCTTGGACGTAGGACCTAGGGGGCTGTTTTTT

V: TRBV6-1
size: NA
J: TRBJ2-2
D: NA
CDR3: CASSSLGPGELFF
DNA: TGTGCCAGCAGTTCGCTGGGGCCCGGGGAGCTGTTTTTT

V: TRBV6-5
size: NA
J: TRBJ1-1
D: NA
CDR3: CASSRDPRGSEAFF
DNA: TGTGCCAGCAGTCGGGACCCGCGAGGTTCTGAAGCTTTCTTT

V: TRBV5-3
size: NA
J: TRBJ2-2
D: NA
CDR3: CARSPDRYANTGELFF
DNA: TGTGCCAGAAGCCCGGACAGATATGCGAACACCGGGGAGCTGTTTTTT

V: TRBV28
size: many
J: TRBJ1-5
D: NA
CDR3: CASRAVGSSNQPQHF
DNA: TGTGCCAGCAGAGCGGTCGGGAGTAGCAATCAGCCCCAGCATTTT

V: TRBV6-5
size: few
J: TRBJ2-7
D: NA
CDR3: CASSYAGTQNEQYF
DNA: TGTGCCAGCAGTTACGCCGGGACACAAAACGAGCAGTACTTC

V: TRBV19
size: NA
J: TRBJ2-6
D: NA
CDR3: CASSTGETVSGANVLTF
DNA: TGTGCCAGTAGCACCGGGGAAACGGTCTCTGGGGCCAACGTCCTGACTTTC

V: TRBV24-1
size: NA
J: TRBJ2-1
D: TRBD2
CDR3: CATSDLAGTSYNEQFF
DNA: TGTGCCACCAGTGATTTAGCGGGGACCTCCTACAATGAGCAGTTCTTC

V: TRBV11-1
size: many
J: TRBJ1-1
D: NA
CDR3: CASSLNSVGNTEAFF
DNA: TGTGCCAGCAGCTTAAACAGTGTCGGGAACACTGAAGCTTTCTTT

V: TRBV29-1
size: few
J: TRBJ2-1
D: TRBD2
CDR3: CSVVGATSGTYNEQFF
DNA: TGCAGCGTTGTAGGGGCAACTAGCGGCACCTACAATGAGCAGTTCTTC

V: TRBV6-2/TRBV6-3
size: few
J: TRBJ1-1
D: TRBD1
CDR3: CASSYSMTGGYTEAFF
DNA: TGTGCCAGCAGTTACTCGATGACAGGGGGCTACACTGAAGCTTTCTTT

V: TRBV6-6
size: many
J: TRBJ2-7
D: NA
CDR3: CASSRGFGYEQYF
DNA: TGTGCCAGCAGCCGTGGATTCGGCTACGAGCAGTACTTC

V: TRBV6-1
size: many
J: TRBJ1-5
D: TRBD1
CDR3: CASSERDRGQGEDQPQHF
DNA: TGTGCCAGCAGTGAGCGGGACAGGGGGCAAGGTGAGGATCAGCCCCAGCATTTT

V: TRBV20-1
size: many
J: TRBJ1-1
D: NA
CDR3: CSAREGSGVGPNTEAFF
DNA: TGCAGTGCTAGAGAAGGTAGTGGAGTCGGGCCGAACACTGAAGCTTTCTTT

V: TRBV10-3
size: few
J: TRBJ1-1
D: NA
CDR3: CAIWGNTEAFF
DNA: TGTGCCATCTGGGGGAACACTGAAGCTTTCTTT

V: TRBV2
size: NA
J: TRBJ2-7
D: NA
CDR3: CASSERWGSSYEQYF
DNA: TGTGCCAGCAGTGAAAGGTGGGGCAGCTCCTACGAGCAGTACTTC

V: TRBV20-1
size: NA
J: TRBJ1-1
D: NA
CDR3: CSARDWVGGRGTEAFF
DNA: TGCAGTGCTAGAGATTGGGTGGGCGGCCGGGGAACTGAAGCTTTCTTT

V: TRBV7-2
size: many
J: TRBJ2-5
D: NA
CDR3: CASSPTGFVETQYF
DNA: TGTGCCAGCAGCCCCACGGGGTTTGTGGAGACCCAGTACTTC

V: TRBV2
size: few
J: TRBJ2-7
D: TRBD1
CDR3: CASSVLGTGIYEQYF
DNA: TGTGCCAGCAGTGTGCTCGGGACAGGGATCTACGAGCAGTACTTC

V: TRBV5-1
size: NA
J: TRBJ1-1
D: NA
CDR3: CASSFSGVEAFF
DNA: TGCGCCAGCAGCTTCTCAGGCGTCGAAGCTTTCTTT

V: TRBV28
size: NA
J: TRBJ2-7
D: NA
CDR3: CASSLFDSESGDF
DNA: TGTGCCAGCAGTTTATTTGACAGCGAGTCAGGGGACTTC

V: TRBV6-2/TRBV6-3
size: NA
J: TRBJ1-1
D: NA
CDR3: CASSKLGQLNTEAFF
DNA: TGTGCCAGCAGCAAGCTAGGACAGCTGAACACTGAAGCTTTCTTT

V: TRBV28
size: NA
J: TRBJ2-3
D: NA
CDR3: CASSPPRGADTQYF
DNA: TGTGCCAGCAGTCCTCCCAGGGGCGCGGATACGCAGTATTTT

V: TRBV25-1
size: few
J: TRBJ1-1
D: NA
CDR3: CASSQFNVNTEAFF
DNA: TGTGCCAGCAGTCAGTTCAACGTGAACACTGAAGCTTTCTTT

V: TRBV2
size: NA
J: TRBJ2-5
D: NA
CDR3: CASSLVTRQETQYF
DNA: TGTGCCAGCAGTTTAGTTACACGACAAGAGACCCAGTACTTC

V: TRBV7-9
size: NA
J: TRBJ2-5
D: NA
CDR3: CASTVGETQYF
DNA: TGTGCCAGCACCGTAGGGGAGACCCAGTACTTC

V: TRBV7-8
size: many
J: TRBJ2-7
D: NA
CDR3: CASSLRVGGDYEQYF
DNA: TGTGCCAGCAGCCTAAGGGTCGGAGGGGACTACGAGCAGTACTTC

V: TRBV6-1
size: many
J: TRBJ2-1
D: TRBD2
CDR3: CAAHLGEGLTYEQFF
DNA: TGTGCCGCGCACTTAGGGGAGGGGTTGACGTATGAGCAGTTCTTC

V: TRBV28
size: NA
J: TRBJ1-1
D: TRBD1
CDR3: CASSFPYRGLAEAFF
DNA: TGTGCCAGCAGTTTCCCATACAGGGGGCTGGCTGAAGCTTTCTTT